A selection of T cell receptor beta chains follows, all from one sample in a study of OX40 agonist ivuxolimab in advanced cancers. Some clones are missing from TCRdb's copy, which holds only in-frame ones; the method was immunoSEQ multiplex PCR. The repertoire holds 40,000 to 60,000 clones, with approximately 86% as singletons. Sequencing used CD4+ or CD8+ T cells sorted from blood, obtained in a trial of the OX40 agonist ivuxolimab. The receptors come from an adult with an advanced solid tumor such as melanoma, head and neck, liver or kidney cancer. Both conserved end residues are part of each CDR3. D genes are given only for firm matches. Only some rows state a clone size, as once, few, many or a class for expanded clones.

d_call	v_call	j_call	clone_size	cdr3_aa	cdr3_nt
-	TRBV6-1	TRBJ2-3	few	CASSGTTDTQYF	TGTGCCAGCAGCGGGACGACAGATACGCAGTATTTT
TRBD1	TRBV19	TRBJ2-2	-	CASSPADRGPGGELFF	TGTGCCAGTAGTCCCGCGGACAGGGGGCCTGGCGGGGAGCTGTTTTTT
-	TRBV6-1	TRBJ1-2	-	CASSEMPLNYGYTF	TGTGCCAGCAGTGAAATGCCTTTAAACTATGGCTACACCTTC
TRBD1	TRBV10-3	TRBJ2-6	-	CAISGEDRVAGANVLTF	TGTGCCATCAGTGGGGAGGACAGGGTGGCCGGGGCCAACGTCCTGACTTTC
-	TRBV5-4	TRBJ1-6	-	CASSLGWGPSPLHF	TGTGCCAGCAGCTTAGGCTGGGGGCCTTCACCCCTCCACTTT
-	TRBV30	TRBJ1-5	once	CAWSGGRGPQHF	TGTGCCTGGAGCGGGGGGCGAGGGCCCCAGCATTTT
-	TRBV25-1	TRBJ2-5	few	CASKGRVETQYF	TGTGCCAGCAAAGGCAGGGTGGAGACCCAGTACTTC
TRBD1	TRBV10-3	TRBJ1-4	-	CAITDRENNEKLFF	TGTGCCATTACGGACAGGGAGAATAATGAAAAACTGTTTTTT
-	TRBV7-2	TRBJ2-5	-	CASSFLRETQYF	TGTGCCAGCAGCTTCCTCCGGGAGACCCAGTACTTC
TRBD1	TRBV7-2	TRBJ1-2	-	CASNLDRGQNYGYTF	TGTGCCAGCAACCTGGACAGGGGACAAAACTATGGCTACACCTTC
TRBD2	TRBV19	TRBJ2-1	-	CASSILAGGPNEQFF	TGTGCCAGTAGTATCCTCGCGGGGGGGCCCAATGAGCAGTTCTTC
TRBD2	TRBV7-9	TRBJ2-1	-	CASSLAGGPYNEQFF	TGTGCCAGCAGCTTAGCGGGAGGGCCTTACAATGAGCAGTTCTTC
-	TRBV7-3	TRBJ2-1	-	CASSSEDFLGEQFF	TGTGCCAGCAGCTCCGAGGACTTCCTGGGTGAGCAGTTCTTC
-	TRBV30	TRBJ1-4	-	CAVDGDVIEKLFF	TGTGCCGTGGATGGTGACGTAATTGAAAAACTGTTTTTT
-	TRBV10-3	TRBJ1-1	once	CAISRGGAEAFF	TGTGCCATCAGTCGTGGGGGGGCTGAAGCTTTCTTT
TRBD1	TRBV19	TRBJ2-1	-	CASRRQGPYNEQFF	TGTGCCAGTAGGAGACAGGGCCCGTACAATGAGCAGTTCTTC
-	TRBV19	TRBJ1-4	-	CASSSLTTNEKLFF	TGTGCCAGTAGCTCGCTGACAACTAATGAAAAACTGTTTTTT
-	TRBV19	TRBJ1-2	-	CASSSRSGALNYGYTF	TGTGCCAGTAGTTCCCGGTCAGGAGCCCTTAACTATGGCTACACCTTC
-	TRBV5-1	TRBJ1-3	-	CASRPLQSSGNTIYF	TGCGCCAGCAGACCTCTACAGAGCTCTGGAAACACCATATATTTT
TRBD1	TRBV27	TRBJ2-3	once	CASSNTGVNTDTQYF	TGTGCCAGCAGTAACACAGGGGTCAACACAGATACGCAGTATTTT
-	TRBV5-6	TRBJ2-1	-	CASSLIGGTGPFF	TGTGCCAGCAGCTTGATTGGAGGAACAGGTCCGTTCTTC
TRBD1	TRBV5-1	TRBJ2-3	-	CASSQGQDTDTQYF	TGCGCCAGCAGCCAAGGACAGGACACAGATACGCAGTATTTT
-	TRBV11-3	TRBJ2-6	-	CASSSRVGSGANVLTF	TGTGCCAGCAGCTCTAGGGTTGGCTCTGGGGCCAACGTCCTGACTTTC
-	TRBV5-1	TRBJ1-4	-	CAGSLAGDRRVEKLFF	TGCGCCGGCAGCTTGGCCGGTGACAGGAGGGTTGAAAAACTGTTTTTT
-	TRBV4-1	TRBJ2-1	-	CASSQGHQGLSSYNEQFF	TGCGCCAGCAGCCAAGGACACCAGGGGTTAAGCTCCTACAATGAGCAGTTCTTC
-	TRBV28	TRBJ1-1	-	CASLGTTSPHTEAFF	TGTGCCAGCTTAGGTACAACAAGTCCCCACACTGAAGCTTTCTTT
TRBD1	TRBV4-2	TRBJ2-2	-	CASSQPLTGDGTGELFF	TGTGCCAGCAGCCAACCTCTGACAGGGGATGGCACCGGGGAGCTGTTTTTT
-	TRBV7-7	TRBJ2-2	-	CASSPRAEGGELFF	TGTGCCAGCAGCCCCCGGGCCGAGGGCGGGGAGCTGTTTTTT
TRBD1	TRBV10-3	TRBJ1-1	-	CAISYRDRNTEAFF	TGTGCCATCAGCTACCGGGACAGGAACACTGAAGCTTTCTTT
-	TRBV6-1	TRBJ1-1	-	CASSEAFRGTEAFF	TGTGCCAGCAGTGAAGCCTTCAGGGGCACTGAAGCTTTCTTT